Sequencing of this T cell receptor beta chain was carried out in a study of blood T cells in healthy people across ages. With a J-beta primer mix and a sample-barcoded 5' primer, a second PCR ran roughly 6 to 12 cycles. MiXCR, applied by TCRdb to the 5' RACE reads, yields one record per CDR3 protein. The table has 750,000 to 950,000 distinct CDR3 sequences, roughly 26% seen once. A word on this clonotype: Its antigen is still unknown.

Drawing of peripheral blood yielded about 9.7 milliliters from each donor. Study-wide findings and caveats: The lack of PBMC sorting stopped any conclusive naive versus antigen-experienced comparison.

CDR3 length: 10 residues. The germline CDR1 and CDR2 sequences are GTSNPN and SVGIG (reference sequence). V gave up 3 bases and J gave up 6 bases, with 5 bases separating them. These data were likewise used in another study, on T cells of mothers and their children. That investigation notes: Samples came from a few healthy Caucasian mothers and their six children. It was through the M1S primer of the second PCR that sample barcodes and 2-4 random nucleotides were added.

The rearrangement uses TRBV30 and TRBJ2-5; D not certain. The receptor comes from a boy younger than 18 in good health. The sample taken for sequencing was blood. CDR3: CAWSAQTQYF. The CDR3 DNA is TGTGCCTGGAGCGCACAGACCCAGTACTTC.